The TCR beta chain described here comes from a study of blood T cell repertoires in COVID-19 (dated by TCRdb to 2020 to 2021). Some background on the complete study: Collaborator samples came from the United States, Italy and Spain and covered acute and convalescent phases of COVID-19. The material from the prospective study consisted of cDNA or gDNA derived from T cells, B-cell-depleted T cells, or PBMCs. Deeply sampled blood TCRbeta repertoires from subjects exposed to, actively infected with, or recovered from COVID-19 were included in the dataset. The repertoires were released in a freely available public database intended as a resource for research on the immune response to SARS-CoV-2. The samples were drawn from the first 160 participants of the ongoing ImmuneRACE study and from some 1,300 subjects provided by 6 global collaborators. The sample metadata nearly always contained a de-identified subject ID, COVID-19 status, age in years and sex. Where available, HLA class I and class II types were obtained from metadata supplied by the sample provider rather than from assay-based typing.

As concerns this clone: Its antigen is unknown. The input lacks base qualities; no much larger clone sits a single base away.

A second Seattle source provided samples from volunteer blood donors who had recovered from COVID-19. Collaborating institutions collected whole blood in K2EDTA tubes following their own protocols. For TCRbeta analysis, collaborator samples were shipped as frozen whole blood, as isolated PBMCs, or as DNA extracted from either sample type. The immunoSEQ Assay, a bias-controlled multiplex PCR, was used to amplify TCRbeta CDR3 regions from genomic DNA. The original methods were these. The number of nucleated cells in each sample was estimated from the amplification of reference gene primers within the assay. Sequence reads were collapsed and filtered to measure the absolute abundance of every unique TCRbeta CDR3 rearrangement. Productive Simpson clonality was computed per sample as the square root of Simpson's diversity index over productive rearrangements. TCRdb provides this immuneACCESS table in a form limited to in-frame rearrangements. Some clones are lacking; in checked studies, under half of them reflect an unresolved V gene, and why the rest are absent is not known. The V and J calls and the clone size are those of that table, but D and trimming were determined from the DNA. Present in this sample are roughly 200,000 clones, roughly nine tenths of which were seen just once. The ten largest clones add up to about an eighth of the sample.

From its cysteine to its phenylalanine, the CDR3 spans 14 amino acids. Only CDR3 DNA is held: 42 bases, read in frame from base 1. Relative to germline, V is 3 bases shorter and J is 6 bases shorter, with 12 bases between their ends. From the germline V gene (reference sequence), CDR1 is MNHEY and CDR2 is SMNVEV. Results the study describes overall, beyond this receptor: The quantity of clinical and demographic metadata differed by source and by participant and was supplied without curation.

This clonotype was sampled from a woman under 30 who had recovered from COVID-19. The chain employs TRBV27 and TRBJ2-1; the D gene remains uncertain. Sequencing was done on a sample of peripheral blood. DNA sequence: TGTGCCAGCAGTTTGGATAGCTCCATCAATGAGCAGTTCTTC. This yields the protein CASSLDSSINEQFF.